Listed below are T cell receptor beta chains from one sample, sequenced in a study of cytomegalovirus exposure and HLA in healthy donors. TCRdb's table, derived via immunoSEQ multiplex PCR, lists solely in-frame clones and lacks some. The sample lists 200,000 to 250,000 clones, approximately 80% seen once, with about 7.5% in the top ten. Sequencing was done on a sample of PBMCs. The receptors shown here come from a woman in her fifties or sixties in good health and CMV-seropositive. CDR3s include the opening cysteine and the closing phenylalanine or tryptophan. The D gene is left open where the match is weak. A clone size is listed for some rows: how often the clone was seen (once, few, many), or a class if it is expanded.

clone_size,v_call,j_call,d_call,cdr3_nt,cdr3_aa
-,TRBV7-8,TRBJ2-5,TRBD2,TGTGCCAGCAGCTTACTAGCGGGAGTTAAAGAGACCCAGTACTTC,CASSLLAGVKETQYF
-,TRBV12-5,TRBJ2-4,-,TGTGCTAGTGGTTTGGGACAGACAGCCAAAAACATTCAGTACTTC,CASGLGQTAKNIQYF
-,TRBV23-1,TRBJ2-3,TRBD2,TGCGCCAGCAGTCAAGAATATGGGCTAGCGGGAGGCACAGATACGCAGTATTTT,CASSQEYGLAGGTDTQYF
once,TRBV27,TRBJ2-7,-,TGTGCCAGCAGAAAACAACAGGTAGGGACCTACGAGCAGTACTTC,CASRKQQVGTYEQYF
-,TRBV7-2,TRBJ2-7,-,TGTGCCAGCAGCTCCCGACAGTTCTACGAGCAGTACTTC,CASSSRQFYEQYF
-,TRBV9,TRBJ2-7,TRBD2,TGTGCCAGCAGCGTGACTAGCGGGATAACGACCTACGAGCAGTACTTC,CASSVTSGITTYEQYF
once,TRBV28,TRBJ2-7,-,TGTGCCAGCATCGAGGGTGGTAGCTCCTACGAGCAGTACTTC,CASIEGGSSYEQYF
-,TRBV5-4,TRBJ2-2,TRBD1,TGTGCCAGCAGCCAAAGACAGGGCAGGTCCGGGGAGCTGTTTTTT,CASSQRQGRSGELFF
-,TRBV13,TRBJ1-5,-,TGTGCCAGCAGCTCCGGTGATGGGCTTGGCAATCAGCCCCAGCATTTT,CASSSGDGLGNQPQHF
few,TRBV28,TRBJ2-7,TRBD1,TGTGCCAGCAGTCCAACTCAGGGGGCACCCTACGAGCAGTACTTC,CASSPTQGAPYEQYF
few,TRBV5-1,TRBJ1-4,-,TGCGCCAGCAGTAGTCTGGGGACACCAGAAAAACTGTTTTTT,CASSSLGTPEKLFF
-,TRBV4-1,TRBJ2-1,TRBD2,TGCGCCAGCAGCAACCTAGCGGGAAGGAGCTACAATGAGCAGTTCTTC,CASSNLAGRSYNEQFF
once,TRBV27,TRBJ2-7,-,TGTGCCAGCAGTCCCGCCGGTAGAGGTCGCGGGCTCGAGCAGTACTTC,CASSPAGRGRGLEQYF
-,TRBV5-4,TRBJ2-1,TRBD2,TGTGCCAGCAGCCTCCCCGGTAGCGGGCCCTACAATGAGCAGTTCTTC,CASSLPGSGPYNEQFF
few,TRBV11-2,TRBJ2-5,TRBD2,TGTGCCAGCAGCTTAGGGACTAGCGGGATTTTGGAGACCCAGTACTTC,CASSLGTSGILETQYF
-,TRBV25-1,TRBJ2-7,-,TGTGCCAGCAGCACTCCGGGGAACTACGAGCAGTACTTC,CASSTPGNYEQYF
-,TRBV28,TRBJ1-1,TRBD1,TGTGCCAGCAGTTCCGGACAGGGGTCGAGAGCTTTCTTT,CASSSGQGSRAFF
-,TRBV6-5,TRBJ2-1,TRBD2,TGTGCCAGCAGATGGACTAGCGGGTACAATGAGCAGTTCTTC,CASRWTSGYNEQFF
-,TRBV5-1,TRBJ1-1,-,TGCGCCAGCAGCTTGGAGAGGACTGAAGCTTTCTTT,CASSLERTEAFF
-,TRBV5-1,TRBJ2-6,TRBD2,TGCGCCAGCAGCTTGGGCGGGGGCTCTGGGGCCAACGTCCTGACTTTC,CASSLGGGSGANVLTF
-,TRBV2,TRBJ2-3,-,TGTGCCAGCATGCGGACAGAGGGAAATACGCAGTATTTT,CASMRTEGNTQYF
-,TRBV7-9,TRBJ2-3,-,TGTGCCAGCAGCACCGGACAGAACCCAGATACGCAGTATTTT,CASSTGQNPDTQYF
-,TRBV5-6,TRBJ2-7,TRBD1,TGTGCCAGCAGCTTGGACGGACAGGGTAGTCCCTACGAGCAGTACTTC,CASSLDGQGSPYEQYF
-,TRBV7-9,TRBJ1-1,-,TGTGCCAGCAGCTTAGGAGGACTATCGGGGACTGAAGCTTTCTTT,CASSLGGLSGTEAFF
-,TRBV7-3,TRBJ2-6,TRBD1,TGTGCCAGCAGCAGACAGGGGAGTGGGGCCAACGTCCTGACTTTC,CASSRQGSGANVLTF